This TCR beta chain stems from a study of blood T cell repertoires in COVID-19 (dated by TCRdb to about 2020). In the study overall: Collaborator samples came from the United States, Italy and Spain and covered acute and convalescent phases of COVID-19. The material from the prospective study consisted of cDNA or gDNA derived from T cells, B-cell-depleted T cells, or PBMCs. Subjects who had been exposed to COVID-19, were actively infected with it, or had recovered from it provided the deeply sampled blood TCRbeta repertoires that made up the dataset. The sample metadata nearly always contained a de-identified subject ID, COVID-19 status, age in years and sex. The samples were drawn from two sources: the first 160 participants of the ongoing ImmuneRACE study, and 950 to 1,500 subjects contributed by 6 global collaborators. Where available, HLA class I and class II types were taken from metadata supplied by the sample provider and were not determined by assay-based typing. The repertoires were made available in a free public database intended to serve as a resource for research on the immune response to SARS-CoV-2. The investigation overall reported the following: The amount of clinical and demographic metadata varied by source and participant and was provided uncurated.

The immunoSEQ Assay, a bias-controlled multiplex PCR, was used to amplify TCRbeta CDR3 regions from genomic DNA. Processing in the source paper ran as follows. The number of nucleated cells in each sample was estimated from the amplification of reference gene primers within the assay. To quantify the absolute abundance of each unique TCRbeta CDR3 rearrangement, sequence reads were collapsed and filtered. For each sample, productive Simpson clonality was calculated by taking the square root of Simpson's diversity index across productive rearrangements. TCRdb took this table from immuneACCESS and kept in-frame rearrangements with V and J called. Such tables lack part of the clones; where checked against another copy, unresolved V genes explain under half of the gap, and the rest is unexplained. V, J and clone size are those of that table, while D and trimming were read from the DNA. The sample table records about 250,000 clones; more than 70% of these occur just once. The ten largest clones capture approximately 6% of the sample.

Each collaborating institution followed its own protocols to collect whole blood in K2EDTA tubes. For TCRbeta analysis, collaborators shipped samples in one of three forms: frozen whole blood, isolated PBMCs, or DNA extracted from either of those sample types. Concerning this clone: Its antigen specificity is not known. The input lacks base qualities; no much larger clone sits a single base away.

Between the V and J ends, shortened by 0 bases and 3 bases respectively, the junction contains 11 bases. According to the germline V gene (reference sequence), CDR1 reads SSHAT and CDR2 reads FNYEAQ. The CDR3 spans 15 residues, from the cysteine through the phenylalanine. CDR3 DNA only is kept here, 45 bases in frame from base 1. The clonotype originates from a man aged 80 or over with acute or convalescent COVID-19. The sequenced sample consisted of peripheral blood. The rearranged chain carries TRBV7-7 and TRBJ2-5; a tentative D match to TRBD2 spans 5 bases. The sequenced DNA is TGTGCCAGCAGCTTAGCCGGAGGCGCCGAAGAGACCCAGTACTTC. Translated, it gives CASSLAGGAEETQYF.